This T cell receptor beta chain stems from a study of blood T cell repertoires in COVID-19. Study in general: Specimens from acute and convalescent COVID-19 originated in the United States, Italy and Spain. Sources were T cells, B-cell-depleted T cells, or PBMCs; the material itself was cDNA or gDNA.

Authors' processing steps: By means of reference gene primer amplification, nucleated cell counts were estimated. Clones were read by immunoSEQ multiplex PCR, and TCRdb kept only the in-frame ones, dropping some. That table is the source of V, J and clone size, and D and trimming were worked out from the DNA. Here the sample spans 95,000 to 150,000 clones, 90% being singletons. The CDR3 sequence is 16 residues long. V dropped 3 bases and J dropped 5; count of bases not matched to a gene: 12. CDR1 and CDR2 from the germline V gene are ENHRY and SYGVKD. Enrollment of patients from Seattle took place during active infection, with longitudinal follow-up.

The source of this sequence is an older woman with COVID-19, enrolled during active disease. What was sequenced was peripheral blood. The J gene is TRBJ1-2, the V gene TRBV10-3, with 7 bases that match TRBD1. Here the CDR3 reads CAISDPSLTGQYGYTF. The CDR3 DNA reads TGTGCCATCAGTGACCCCTCTTTGACAGGGCAGTATGGCTACACCTTC.